This entry lists 3 T cell receptor beta chains sequenced from one sample in a study of T cells in Graves' hyperthyroidism and ophthalmopathy. Regions amplified from RNA transcripts were the TCR beta CDR3 regions. The HTBI primer set drove a first-round RT-PCR of the TCR CDR3. TCRdb called the multiplex PCR reads again in MiXCR, with one record for every CDR3 protein. The sample carries 620,000 or so distinct CDR3 sequences, approximately 15% recorded once. Specimen: blood. Receptor source: a woman aged 45-65 years with Graves' ophthalmopathy.

This clonotype was seen ten or more times. The V call is TRBV28, the J call TRBJ2-7; D perhaps matches TRBD2 (6 bases). The V and J ends lost 4 bases and 4 bases respectively, with 14 bases between them. This CDR3 is built from 14 residues. Germline CDR1 MDHEN, CDR2 SYDVKM. The CDR3 bases are TGTGCCAGCAGTTCTCCGGGACGGGGGTACGAGCAGTACTTC. This encodes CASSSPGRGYEQYF.

The chain combines TRBV7-9 with TRBJ1-6; D call uncertain. Germline loops: CDR1 SEHNR, CDR2 FQNEAQ (reference sequence). This CDR3 region has 19 residues. Trimming pared 5 bases from V and 1 base from J, leaving 21 bases between. DNA of the CDR3: TGTGCCAGCAGCCCCGCGGGAGGGCGCGGAAGGTCCTATAATTCACCCCTCCACTTT. Translated: CASSPAGGRGRSYNSPLHF.

In its sample, this clonotype was seen many times. The chain uses TRBV5-8 and TRBJ1-1, with 7 bases aligning to TRBD1. The ends lost 4 bases at V and 7 bases at J; junction bases unmatched: 13. CDR1 SGHTS and CDR2 YDEGEE come from the germline V gene. CDR3 length: 15 residues. Here the CDR3 reads CASSPWTGLSSEAFF. The CDR3 DNA sequence: TGTGCCAGCAGCCCATGGACAGGTTTATCGAGTGAAGCTTTCTTT.